The T cell receptor beta chain described here comes from a study of CD8 T cells in ankylosing spondylitis. Regarding the study as a whole: Some of the motif variants had earlier been found in reactive arthritis patients' fluid and blood. Reportedly, matched ankylosing spondylitis synovial fluid was significantly enriched for disease-linked clones.

Trimming took 6 bases from V and 10 from J; bases not matched to a gene: 6. Germline assignment: CDR1 MNHNS and CDR2 SASEGT. The length of the CDR3 is 13 residues. With molecular barcodes, quantitative 5'-RACE was used to make the TCR beta libraries. MiXCR, applied by TCRdb to the 5' RACE reads, yields one record per CDR3 protein. The top ten clones hold 7.5% to 9% of a sample with some 290,000 distinct CDR3 sequences, around 20% of them seen once. Comment on this clonotype: The antigen remains unidentified.

This TCR derives from a male donor with ankylosing spondylitis or in good health (not recorded which). The rearrangement links TRBV6-1 to TRBJ1-6; 7 bases are shared with TRBD1. The sample taken for sequencing was blood, either unsorted or a sorted T cell fraction (not recorded which). The CDR3, as DNA: TGTGCCAGCAGAAGACAGGGTTACTCACCCCTCCACTTT. Encoded protein: CASRRQGYSPLHF.